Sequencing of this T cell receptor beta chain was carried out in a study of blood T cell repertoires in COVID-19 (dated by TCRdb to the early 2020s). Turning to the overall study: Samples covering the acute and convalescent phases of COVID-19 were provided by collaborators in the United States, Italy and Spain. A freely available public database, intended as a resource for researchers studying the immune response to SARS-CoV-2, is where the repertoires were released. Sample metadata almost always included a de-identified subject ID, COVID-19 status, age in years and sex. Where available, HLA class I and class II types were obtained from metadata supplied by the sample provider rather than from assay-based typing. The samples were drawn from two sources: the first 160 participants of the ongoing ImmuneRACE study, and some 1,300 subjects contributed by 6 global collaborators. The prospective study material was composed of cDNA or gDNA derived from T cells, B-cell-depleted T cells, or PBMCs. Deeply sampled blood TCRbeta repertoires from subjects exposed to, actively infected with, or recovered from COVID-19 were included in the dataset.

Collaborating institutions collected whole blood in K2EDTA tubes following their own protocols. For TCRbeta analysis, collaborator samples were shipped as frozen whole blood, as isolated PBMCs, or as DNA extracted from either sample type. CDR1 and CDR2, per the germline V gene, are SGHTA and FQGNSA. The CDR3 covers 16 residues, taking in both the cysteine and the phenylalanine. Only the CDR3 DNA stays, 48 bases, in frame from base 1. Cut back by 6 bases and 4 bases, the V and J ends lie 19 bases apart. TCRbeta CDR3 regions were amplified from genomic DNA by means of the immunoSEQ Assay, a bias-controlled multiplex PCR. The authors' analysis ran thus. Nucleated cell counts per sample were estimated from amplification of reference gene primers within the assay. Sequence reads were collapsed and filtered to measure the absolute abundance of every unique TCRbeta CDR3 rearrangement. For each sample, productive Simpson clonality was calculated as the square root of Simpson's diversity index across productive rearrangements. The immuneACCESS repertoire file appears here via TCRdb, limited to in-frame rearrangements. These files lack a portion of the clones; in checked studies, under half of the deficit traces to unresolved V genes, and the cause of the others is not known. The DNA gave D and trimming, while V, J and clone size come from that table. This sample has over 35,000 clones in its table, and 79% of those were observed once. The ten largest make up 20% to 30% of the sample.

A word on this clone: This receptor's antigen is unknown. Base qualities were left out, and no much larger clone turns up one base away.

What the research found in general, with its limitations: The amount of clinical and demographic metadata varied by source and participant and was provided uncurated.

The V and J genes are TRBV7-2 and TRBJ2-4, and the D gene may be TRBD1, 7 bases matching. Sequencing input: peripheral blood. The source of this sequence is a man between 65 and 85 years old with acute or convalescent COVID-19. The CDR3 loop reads CASSPSQGGAKNIQYF. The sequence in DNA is TGTGCCAGCAGTCCCAGTCAGGGGGGCGCAAAAAACATTCAGTACTTC.